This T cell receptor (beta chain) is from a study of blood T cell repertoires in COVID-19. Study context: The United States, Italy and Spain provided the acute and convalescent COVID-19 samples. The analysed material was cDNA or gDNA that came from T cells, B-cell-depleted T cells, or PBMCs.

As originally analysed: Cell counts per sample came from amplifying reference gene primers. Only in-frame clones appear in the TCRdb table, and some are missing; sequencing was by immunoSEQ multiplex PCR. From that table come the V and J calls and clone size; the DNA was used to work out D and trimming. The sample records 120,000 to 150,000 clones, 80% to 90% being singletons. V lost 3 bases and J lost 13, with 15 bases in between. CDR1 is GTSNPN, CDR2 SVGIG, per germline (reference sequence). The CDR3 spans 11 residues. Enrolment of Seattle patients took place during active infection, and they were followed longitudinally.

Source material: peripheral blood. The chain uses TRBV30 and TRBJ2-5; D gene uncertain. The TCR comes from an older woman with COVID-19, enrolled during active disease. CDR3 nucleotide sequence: TGTGCCTGGAGCATAGCCTCTGACCGGTACTTC. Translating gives CAWSIASDRYF.